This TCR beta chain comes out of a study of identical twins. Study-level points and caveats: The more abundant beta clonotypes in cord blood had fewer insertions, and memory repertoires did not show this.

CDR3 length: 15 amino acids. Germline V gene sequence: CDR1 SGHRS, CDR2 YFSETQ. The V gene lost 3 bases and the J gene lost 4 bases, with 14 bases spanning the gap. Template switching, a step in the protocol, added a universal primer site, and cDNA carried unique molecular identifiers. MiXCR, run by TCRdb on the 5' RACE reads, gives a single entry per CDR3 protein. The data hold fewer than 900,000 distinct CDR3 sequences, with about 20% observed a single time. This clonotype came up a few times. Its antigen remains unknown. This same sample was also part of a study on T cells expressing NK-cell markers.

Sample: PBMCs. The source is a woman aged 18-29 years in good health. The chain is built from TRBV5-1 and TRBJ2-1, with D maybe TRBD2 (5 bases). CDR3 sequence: CASSSGLETYNEQFF. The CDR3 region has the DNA TGCGCCAGCAGCTCCGGACTGGAAACGTACAATGAGCAGTTCTTC.